Sequencing of this T cell receptor beta chain was carried out in a study of Tregs in tolerant kidney transplant recipients. Trimming pared 0 bases from V and 9 bases from J, leaving 4 bases between. Germline-derived CDR1 and CDR2 are SGHDT and YYEEEE. This CDR3 comprises 11 residues. Using immunoSEQ multiplex PCR, the repertoire was profiled, and TCRdb retains in-frame clones only, with some absent. The sample lists 90,000 or so clones, around 90% seen once, with roughly 5% in the top ten. The chain recombines TRBV5-6 with TRBJ2-1, with unresolved D. The sequenced sample was CD8+ T cells from blood. This receptor was identified in a human donor in good health. The CDR3 protein is CASSLGGEQFF. CDR3 DNA sequence: TGTGCCAGCAGCTTGGGGGGTGAGCAGTTCTTC.